This T cell receptor (beta chain) originates from a study of cytomegalovirus exposure and HLA in healthy donors. Across the whole study: The 120 validation repertoires used the same platform as the approximately 700 first-cohort repertoires (as reported by a later analysis).

V shed 0 bases and J shed 6 bases, with 12 bases lying between them. Germline-derived CDR1 and CDR2 are SGDLS and YYNGEE. The CDR3 is 14 residues long. Regarding this clone: Its specificity is unknown.

Measured with immunoSEQ multiplex PCR; TCRdb has only the in-frame clones, and not every one. The sample records some 310,000 clones, approximately 91% being singletons. Study conclusions and caveats: Listed as cytomegalovirus-associated were around 160 TCR beta chains.

This TCR came from a man aged 25-45 years in good health and CMV-seronegative. The chain combines TRBV9 with TRBJ1-1; no reliable D call. The sample was PBMCs. This chain's CDR3 is CASSVDSTTPEAFF. The CDR3 DNA reads TGTGCCAGCAGCGTAGACAGCACCACACCTGAAGCTTTCTTT.